Here is one T cell receptor (beta chain) with its context. The clone's antigen remains unknown. No much larger clone exists at a distance of one base, and base qualities are not known. This entry comes from a study of neoadjuvant anti-PD-1 for oral cavity cancer (dated by TCRdb to the early 2020s). Concerning the study at large: Patients mostly received three to four biweekly doses of nivolumab at 3 mg/kg before curative-intent surgical resection. Patients who did not progress were given a fourth nivolumab dose at about day 43 and had definitive surgical resection on days 50-56. Under RECIST 1.1, a patient counted as a responder if showing complete response, partial response or stable disease, and as a non-responder if showing progression. An approximately 31% response rate was observed in the parent correlative cohort, in which about a dozen patients were included. What the work shows at the level of the full study, not this receptor alone: Only three patients per response group were included in the TCR analyses, and larger cohorts for validation were called for by the authors. Higher pretreatment blood Treg/Th17 ratios correlated with both higher pretreatment blood TCRbeta clonality and lower post-treatment tumor TCRbeta clonality. Within PBMCs, T cell clonality (Gini index) was significantly higher in non-responders than responders after neoadjuvant nivolumab.

Explained via the paper, the time point label denotes: before neoadjuvant nivolumab. Patients were newly diagnosed with stage II-IVA oral cavity squamous cell carcinoma and had received no prior systemic or radiation treatment. The cohort consisted of patients with HPV-negative, locally advanced oral cavity squamous cell carcinoma. Peripheral blood mononuclear cells were analyzed directly and were not maintained or expanded in culture. The samples were drawn from a longitudinal correlative study tied to a single-arm phase II trial testing neoadjuvant nivolumab in oral cavity squamous cell carcinoma. Subject-matched pre- and post-treatment PBMCs and tumors from three responders and three non-responders underwent genomic DNA-based TCRbeta sequencing. Peripheral blood mononuclear cells were collected before nivolumab treatment and again after treatment, at the time of surgery. The Maxwell RSC DNA from Cells kit was used to isolate genomic DNA from PBMCs.

For deep sequencing of PBMC libraries, mostly 400 to 550 ng of input genomic DNA was used, and six replicates were run per sample. TCRbeta libraries were prepared with the immunoSEQ hsTCRbeta kit according to the manufacturer's instructions. Sequencing of the completed libraries took place using an Illumina NovaSeq 6000 S4 flow cell after they had been pooled to 3 nM. In the authors' own workflow: The immunoSEQ Analyzer was used for raw data preprocessing and quality control. The analysis was restricted to productive rearrangements, with each unique CDR3 amino acid sequence defining a clonotype. Repertoire clonality was estimated as the Gini-Simpson index, computed with the R package tcR. Student's t test was used to compare Gini indices, and Pearson correlation was used to assess associations with tumor size change. Imported from immuneACCESS, the table was reduced by TCRdb to in-frame sequences with V and J called. These copies leave out some clones; in studies compared against another copy, an unresolved V gene accounts for under half, and the cause of the remainder is not known. The DNA was the basis for D and trimming; V, J and clone size are from that table. Across this sample there are 30,000 to 35,000 clones, with around nine tenths seen only once. The leading ten clones occupy roughly 3.6% of the sample.

Measured from the cysteine to the phenylalanine, the CDR3 is 15 residues long. Just CDR3 DNA is preserved here, 45 bases in frame from base 1. Trimming leaves V shorter by 5 bases and J shorter by 4 bases, with the junction holding 8 bases beyond the gene matches. The germline V gene specifies SGHAT as CDR1 and FQNNGV as CDR2. The material was PBMCs, obtained before nivolumab (anti-PD-1) treatment. This sequence uses TRBV11-2 and TRBJ2-3; 8 of the junction bases match TRBD2. The sequence was collected from a person aged 35-79 years with oral cavity squamous cell carcinoma. The nucleotides are TGTGCCAGCAGCACCCTCGGACTAGCCCCAGATACGCAGTATTTT. It translates to CASSTLGLAPDTQYF.